This paragraph covers one T cell receptor (beta chain) sequence. Some clones are missing from TCRdb's copy, which holds only in-frame ones; the method was immunoSEQ multiplex PCR. The repertoire has about 82,000 clones, approximately 80% of them found once; the top ten carry roughly 0.79%. The data stem from a study of memory CD4+ T cells and cytomegalovirus serostatus. Germline V CDR1 and CDR2: SGHNT, YENEEA. Between the trimmed V and J ends, which lost 5 bases and 3 bases, there was a span of 13 bases. CDR3 size: 14 residues. The sort gate was single viable CD3+CD4+CD8-CD45RO+ cells for memory CD4+ T cells. Serostatus was set by detecting CMV pp150, pp28, p38, p52 IgG. After thawing, CD4+ T cells were positively selected.

The chain employs TRBV11-3 and TRBJ1-2, with D possibly TRBD1 on 6 matching bases. The receptor comes from an adult in good health and CMV-seronegative. Sequenced material: memory CD4+ T cells from blood. CDR3 sequence: CASSPGTRHYGYTF. The CDR3 coding sequence is TGTGCCAGCAGCCCCGGGACACGTCACTATGGCTACACCTTC.